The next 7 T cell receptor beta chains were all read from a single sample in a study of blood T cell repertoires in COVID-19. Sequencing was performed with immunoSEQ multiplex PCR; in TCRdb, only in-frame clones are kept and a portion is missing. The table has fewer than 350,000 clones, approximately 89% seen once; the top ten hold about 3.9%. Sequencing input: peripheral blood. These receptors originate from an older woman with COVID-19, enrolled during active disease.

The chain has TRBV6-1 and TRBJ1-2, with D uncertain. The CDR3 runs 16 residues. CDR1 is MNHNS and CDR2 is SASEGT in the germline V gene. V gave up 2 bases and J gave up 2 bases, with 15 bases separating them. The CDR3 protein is CASSELRTILNYGYTF. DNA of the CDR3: TGTGCCAGCAGTGAACTACGGACTATACTCAACTATGGCTACACCTTC.

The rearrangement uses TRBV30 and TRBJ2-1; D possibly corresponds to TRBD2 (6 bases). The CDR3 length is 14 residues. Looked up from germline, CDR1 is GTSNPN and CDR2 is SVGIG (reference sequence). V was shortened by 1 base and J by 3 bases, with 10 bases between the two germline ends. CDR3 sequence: CAWSDGGGYNEQFF. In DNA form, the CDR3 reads TGTGCCTGGAGTGACGGGGGAGGCTACAATGAGCAGTTCTTC.

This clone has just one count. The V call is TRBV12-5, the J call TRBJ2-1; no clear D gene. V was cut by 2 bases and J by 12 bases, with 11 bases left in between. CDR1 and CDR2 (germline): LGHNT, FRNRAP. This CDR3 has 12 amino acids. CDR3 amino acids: CASGLIPHGQFF. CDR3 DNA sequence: TGTGCTAGTGGTTTGATCCCCCACGGGCAGTTCTTC. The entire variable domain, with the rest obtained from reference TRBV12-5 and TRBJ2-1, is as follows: DARVTQTPRHKVTEMGQEVTMRCQPILGHNTVFWYRQTMMQGLELLAYFRNRAPLDDSGMPKDRFSAEMPDATLATLKIQPSEPRDSAVYFCASGLIPHGQFFGPGTRLTVL.

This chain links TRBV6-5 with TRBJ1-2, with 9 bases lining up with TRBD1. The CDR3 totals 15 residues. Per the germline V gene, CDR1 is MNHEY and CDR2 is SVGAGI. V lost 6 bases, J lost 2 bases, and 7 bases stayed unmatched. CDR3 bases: TGTGCCAGCAGCCGTACAGGACAGGGGAACTATGGCTACACCTTC. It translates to CASSRTGQGNYGYTF.

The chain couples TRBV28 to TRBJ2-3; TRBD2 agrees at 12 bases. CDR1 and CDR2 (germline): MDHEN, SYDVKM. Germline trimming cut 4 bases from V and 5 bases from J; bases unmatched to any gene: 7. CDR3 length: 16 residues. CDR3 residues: CASSSRLAGAVDTQYF. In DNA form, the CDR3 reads TGTGCCAGCAGTTCCCGACTAGCGGGGGCGGTAGATACGCAGTATTTT.

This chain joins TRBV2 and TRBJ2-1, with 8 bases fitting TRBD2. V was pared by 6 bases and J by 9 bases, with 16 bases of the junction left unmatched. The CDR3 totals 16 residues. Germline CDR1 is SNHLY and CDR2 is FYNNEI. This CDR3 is CASRAPPGGPGSEQFF. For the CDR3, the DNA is TGTGCCAGCAGGGCCCCCCCGGGGGGGCCGGGTAGTGAGCAGTTCTTC.

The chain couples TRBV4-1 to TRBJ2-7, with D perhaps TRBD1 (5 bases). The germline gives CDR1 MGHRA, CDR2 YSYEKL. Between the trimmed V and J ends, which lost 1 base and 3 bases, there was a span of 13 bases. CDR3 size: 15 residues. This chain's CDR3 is CASSQAETQGYEQYF. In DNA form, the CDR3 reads TGCGCCAGCAGCCAAGCGGAGACCCAGGGCTACGAGCAGTACTTC.